This T cell receptor beta chain was sequenced for a study of glioma-infiltrating T cells. Study in general: Before surgery, glioma patients received dexamethasone for at most six days. General study points: Tissue-blood divergence was below expectation in non-neoplastic patients, above in gliomas.

Trimming pared 1 base from V and 2 bases from J, leaving 9 bases between. CDR3 size: 15 residues. Using RNA template, CDR3s of TCR alpha and beta were amplified with iRepertoire arm-PCR. TCRdb re-called the multiplex PCR reads through MiXCR, storing one row per CDR3 protein. The sample lists roughly 350,000 distinct CDR3 sequences, about 40% seen once, with more than 10% in the top ten. This clonotype came up a few times. The antigen is undetermined. Sequenced input: glioma tissue, nonneoplastic brain tissue, or PBMCs (not recorded which). The genes are TRBV12-3 or TRBV12-4 and TRBJ1-5; D unclear. The TCR comes from a human donor with low-grade glioma or glioblastoma, undergoing nonglioma brain surgery, or in good health (not recorded which). In DNA, the CDR3 is TGTGCCAGCAGTTTAGTGGTACAAGGCAATCAGCCCCAGCATTTT. It specifies CASSLVVQGNQPQHF.